These T cell receptor beta chains were read from a single sample in a study of T cell changes during pregnancy in multiple sclerosis. Here immunoSEQ multiplex PCR was the method, and the copy in TCRdb shows in-frame clones only, minus some. This sample has around 63,000 clones, with 90% to 95% found just once. Material: peripheral blood, obtained in the third trimester of pregnancy. Receptors originate from a female donor in good health, enrolled as a control in a pregnancy study. Both conserved end residues are part of each CDR3. Each record gives: V gene, D gene, clone size, J gene, CDR3 protein, CDR3 DNA. The D gene is left open where the match is weak. Clone size appears in some rows only: once, few, many, or a class for an expanded clone.

TRBV27	TRBD1	-	TRBJ2-7	CASSPGQGYFDEQYF	TGTGCCAGCAGCCCGGGACAGGGTTATTTCGACGAGCAGTACTTC
TRBV6-6	TRBD1	-	TRBJ1-2	CASSRDSGYGYTF	TGTGCCAGCAGTCGGGACAGTGGATATGGCTACACCTTC
TRBV30	-	-	TRBJ2-3	CAWSYRVILGTDTQYF	TGTGCCTGGAGTTACAGGGTGATATTAGGCACAGATACGCAGTATTTT
TRBV6-5	TRBD1	-	TRBJ1-2	CASTRDSVDGGYTF	TGTGCCAGCACCAGGGACAGCGTTGATGGGGGCTACACCTTC
TRBV5-1	TRBD1	-	TRBJ1-2	CASSTGQSVYGYTF	TGCGCCAGCAGCACGGGACAGTCCGTCTATGGCTACACCTTC
TRBV14	TRBD1	few	TRBJ1-1	CASSQGMWDRHMNTEAFF	TGTGCCAGCAGCCAAGGGATGTGGGACAGGCACATGAACACTGAAGCTTTCTTT
TRBV4-2	-	few	TRBJ1-1	CASSQDLGGGNTEAFF	TGTGCCAGCAGCCAAGATCTTGGGGGAGGGAACACTGAAGCTTTCTTT
TRBV7-2	TRBD1	once	TRBJ2-7	CASSFRGQGGSEQYF	TGTGCCAGCAGCTTTAGAGGACAGGGTGGGAGCGAGCAGTACTTC
TRBV5-6	TRBD1	-	TRBJ1-2	CASSRTGTGSGYTF	TGTGCCAGCAGCAGAACCGGGACAGGGTCGGGCTACACCTTC
TRBV7-9	-	-	TRBJ1-1	CASSFPTTEAFF	TGTGCCAGCAGCTTTCCTACCACTGAAGCTTTCTTT
TRBV4-1	-	-	TRBJ1-4	CASSQVGEKLFF	TGCGCCAGCAGCCAAGTTGGAGAGAAACTGTTTTTT
TRBV7-3	TRBD1	-	TRBJ1-2	CASSLMGQGEDGYTF	TGTGCCAGCAGCCTTATGGGACAGGGGGAGGATGGCTACACCTTC
TRBV29-1	-	-	TRBJ2-7	CSVEWRQGLGLGLGEQYF	TGCAGCGTTGAATGGCGTCAGGGACTTGGGTTGGGACTGGGGGAGCAGTACTTC
TRBV19	-	once	TRBJ2-2	CASSLGLPGELFF	TGTGCCAGTAGTCTCGGGTTGCCCGGGGAGCTGTTTTTT
TRBV7-2	-	once	TRBJ2-2	CASSRRTGGDTGELFF	TGTGCCAGCAGCCGAAGGACCGGGGGAGACACCGGGGAGCTGTTTTTT
TRBV19	-	-	TRBJ1-2	CASSILGSTYGYTF	TGTGCCAGTAGTATTTTGGGCAGTACCTATGGCTACACCTTC
TRBV2	TRBD2	once	TRBJ2-7	CASSEISGGASEQYF	TGTGCCAGCAGTGAAATTAGCGGGGGGGCCTCCGAGCAGTACTTC
TRBV19	-	-	TRBJ2-1	CASRHGGSSYNEQFF	TGTGCCAGTAGGCATGGTGGGAGCTCCTACAATGAGCAGTTCTTC
TRBV5-4	-	-	TRBJ1-1	CASSPSPDRDYTEAFF	TGTGCCAGCAGCCCTAGTCCGGACAGAGATTACACTGAAGCTTTCTTT
TRBV6-5	-	-	TRBJ1-3	CASSQDRATGNTIYF	TGTGCCAGCAGCCAGGACAGAGCAACTGGAAACACCATATATTTT
TRBV6-5	TRBD2	-	TRBJ2-7	CASRDYRTEQYF	TGTGCCAGCCGGGACTATAGGACCGAGCAGTACTTC
TRBV4-2	-	once	TRBJ1-2	CASSQDMSGGYTF	TGTGCCAGCAGCCAAGATATGAGCGGGGGCTACACCTTC
TRBV14	-	-	TRBJ2-4	CASSQAGGSNIQYF	TGTGCCAGCAGCCAAGCCGGGGGATCAAACATTCAGTACTTC
TRBV10-2	-	few	TRBJ2-1	CASSELVSHDEQFF	TGCGCCAGCAGTGAGCTGGTGAGTCACGATGAGCAGTTCTTC
TRBV10-1	TRBD2	-	TRBJ2-1	CASQKGTSGGARYNEQFF	TGCGCCAGCCAAAAAGGGACTAGCGGGGGGGCGAGGTACAATGAGCAGTTCTTC